One and the same sample provided the 14 T cell receptor beta chains below, sequenced in a study of technical replicates of blood from a few donors (dated by TCRdb to 2016 to 2017). Receptors were amplified or captured by the immunoSEQ multiplex PCR assay. TCRdb took this table from immuneACCESS and kept in-frame rearrangements with V and J called. Such tables lack part of the clones; where checked against another copy, unresolved V genes explain under half of the gap, and the rest is unexplained. This sample holds about 62,000 clones; 85% to 90% were observed only once. The top ten clonotypes cover roughly 5% of the sample. The sample consisted of PBMCs. Source of these receptors: a human donor in good health. Some clones in this sample may be carry-over from other donors' samples.

This clone appeared once. This chain connects TRBV5-1 to TRBJ2-7; TRBD2 aligns across 8 bases. This CDR3 spans 15 amino acids. The germline CDR1 and CDR2 sequences are SGHRS and YFSETQ. V lost 0 bases, J lost 6 bases, and 8 bases stayed unmatched. The CDR3, as DNA: TGCGCCAGCAGCTTGGAGGGACTAGGTTTGGGCGAGCAGTACTTC. Translating it yields CASSLEGLGLGEQYF.

The rearrangement links TRBV5-1 to TRBJ2-1; 9 nucleotides agree with TRBD2. The CDR3 has 14 residues. V shed 2 bases, J shed 6 bases, and the junction held 3 bases outside the gene matches. Looked up from germline, CDR1 is SGHRS and CDR2 is YFSETQ. The CDR3, as DNA: TGCGCCAGCAGCTTTAGCGGGGGTCTCAATGAGCAGTTCTTC. Its translation: CASSFSGGLNEQFF.

The V and J genes are TRBV2 and TRBJ1-4, with D maybe TRBD1 (6 bases). This CDR3 contains 14 residues. Deletions cut 6 bases from V and 0 bases from J, with 8 bases between. Germline CDR1 reads SNHLY; CDR2 reads FYNNEI. CDR3 bases: TGTGCCAGCAGGCGGACAGCAACTAATGAAAAACTGTTTTTT. This translates into CASRRTATNEKLFF.

This clone was detected only a few times. This sequence joins TRBV4-3 and TRBJ1-5, with TRBD1 identical over 7 bases. CDR1 and CDR2 from the germline V gene are LGHNA and YSLEER. This CDR3 has 15 amino acids. Trimming removed 0 bases from V and 5 bases from J; junction bases left unmatched: 4. This CDR3 reads CASSQDYTGDQPQHF. The CDR3 DNA sequence: TGCGCCAGCAGCCAAGATTACACAGGGGATCAGCCCCAGCATTTT.

J is TRBJ2-5 and V is TRBV10-3; 8 bases are a match to TRBD2. This CDR3 is 18 amino acids long. Germline lookup yields CDR1 ENHRY and CDR2 SYGVKD. Trimming at V came to 0 bases and at J to 3 bases, leaving 12 bases not matched to a gene. This CDR3 is CAISESVVAGSLKETQYF. The CDR3 nucleotides are TGTGCCATCAGTGAGTCCGTAGTAGCGGGATCATTAAAAGAGACCCAGTACTTC.

The chain employs TRBV14 and TRBJ2-5; the D gene is possibly TRBD2 (6 bases). Germline CDR1 and CDR2: SGHDN and FVKESK. This CDR3 contains 13 residues. Trimming removed 4 bases at V and 2 bases at J, with 8 bases between. The CDR3 loop is CASSRREQETQYF. The DNA of the CDR3 is TGTGCCAGCAGCCGGCGGGAACAAGAGACCCAGTACTTC.

This sequence joins TRBV11-2 and TRBJ2-1; weak D call: TRBD1 (5 bases). CDR3 size: 15 residues. The V end lost 4 bases, the J end lost 8 bases, and 18 bases lay between the germline ends. Germline lookup yields CDR1 SGHAT and CDR2 FQNNGV. This chain's CDR3 is CASSWGRVGLDEQFF. The CDR3 DNA is TGTGCCAGCAGCTGGGGCCGCGTGGGCCTGGATGAGCAGTTCTTC.

V is TRBV7-2 and J is TRBJ2-1, with TRBD2 identical over 14 bases. The V gene's germline CDR1 is SGHTA and CDR2 FQGNSA. The CDR3 is made up of 15 amino acids. The J segment lost 9 bases and the V segment lost 4 bases, leaving 5 bases of the junction unmatched. The CDR3 sequence: CASSSGLAGVSEQFF. The CDR3 coding sequence is TGTGCCAGCAGCTCGGGACTAGCGGGAGTCAGTGAGCAGTTCTTC. The full variable domain, rest sourced from reference TRBV7-2 and TRBJ2-1, is GAGVSQSPSNKVTEKGKDVELRCDPISGHTALYWYRQSLGQGLEFLIYFQGNSAPDKSGLPSDRFSAERTGGSVSTLTIQRTQQEDSAVYLCASSSGLAGVSEQFFGPGTRLTVL.

The V call is TRBV6-1, the J call TRBJ1-6; D remains ambiguous. V was shortened by 1 base and J by 7 bases, with 14 bases between the two germline ends. This CDR3 comprises 16 residues. CDR1 and CDR2 (germline): MNHNS, SASEGT. CDR3 sequence reads: CASSEGWLNANSPLHF. The CDR3, as DNA: TGTGCCAGCAGTGAAGGATGGCTGAACGCAAATTCACCCCTCCACTTT.

J is TRBJ1-5 and V is TRBV27, with 7 bases lining up with TRBD1. Germline CDR1 is MNHEY and CDR2 is SMNVEV (reference sequence). Losses at the gene ends were 5 bases for V and 0 bases for J; bases not matched to a gene: 16. This CDR3 is 19 amino acids long. The CDR3 bases are TGTGCCAGCAGTCCGGTTCTGAGACAGGGAAGTTATAGCAATCAGCCCCAGCATTTT. It encodes CASSPVLRQGSYSNQPQHF.

V usage is TRBV5-1 and J usage is TRBJ1-2; a weak D match, TRBD1 (5 bases). The V gene lost 1 base and the J gene lost 8 bases, with 15 bases spanning the gap. The CDR3 loop spans 14 amino acids. Germline CDR1 reads SGHRS; CDR2 reads YFSETQ. The CDR3 sequence is CASSLTPGAVGYTF. The CDR3, as DNA: TGCGCCAGCAGCTTGACCCCTGGGGCGGTCGGCTACACCTTC.

This clone has only a few counts. V is TRBV6-5 and J is TRBJ2-5; D remains unclear. The CDR3 length is 11 residues. Germline V lookup: CDR1 MNHEY, CDR2 SVGAGI. V lost 4 bases to trimming and J lost 5 bases, with 5 bases between them. The CDR3 loop reads CASSSYETQYF. CDR3 nucleotide sequence: TGTGCCAGCAGTTCTTATGAGACCCAGTACTTC.

This chain uses TRBV23-1 with TRBJ1-2; 8 nucleotides match TRBD1. TRBV23-1 carries the ORF label, with uncertain function. With V trimmed by 0 bases and J by 3 bases, 15 bases remained unmatched. The CDR3 consists of 19 residues. The CDR3 DNA reads TGCGCCAGCAGTCAATCAGGGGGGGGGAGGTTACAGGGGGACTATGGCTACACCTTC. As protein: CASSQSGGGRLQGDYGYTF.

This clone was counted between two and nine times. The chain has TRBV6-5 and TRBJ2-1; D perhaps matches TRBD2 (5 bases). V lost 6 bases to trimming and J lost 4 bases, with 16 bases between them. CDR1 is MNHEY and CDR2 is SVGAGI in the germline V gene. The CDR3 has 15 amino acids. CDR3 bases: TGTGCCAGCAGACTGACTGACGGGAAATACAATGAGCAGTTCTTC. Encoded protein: CASRLTDGKYNEQFF.